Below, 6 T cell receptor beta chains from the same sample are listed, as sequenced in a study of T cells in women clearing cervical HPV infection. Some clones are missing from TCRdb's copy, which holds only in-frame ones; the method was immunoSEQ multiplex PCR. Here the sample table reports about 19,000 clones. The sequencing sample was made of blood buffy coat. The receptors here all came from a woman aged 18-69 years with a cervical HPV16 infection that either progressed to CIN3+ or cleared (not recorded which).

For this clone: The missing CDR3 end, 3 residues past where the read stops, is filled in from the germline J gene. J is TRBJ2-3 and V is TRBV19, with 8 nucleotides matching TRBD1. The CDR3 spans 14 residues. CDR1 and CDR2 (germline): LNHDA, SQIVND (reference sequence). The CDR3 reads CASRLTGDKQPQYF. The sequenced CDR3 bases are TGTGCCAGTAGGCTGACAGGGGATAAGCAGCCG.

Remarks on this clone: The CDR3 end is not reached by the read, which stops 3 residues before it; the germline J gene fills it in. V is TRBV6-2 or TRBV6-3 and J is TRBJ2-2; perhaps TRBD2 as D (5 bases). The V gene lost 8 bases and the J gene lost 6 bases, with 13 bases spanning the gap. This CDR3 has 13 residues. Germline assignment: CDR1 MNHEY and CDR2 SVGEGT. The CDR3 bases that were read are TGTGCCAGCGGTCGTAGAGCGGCCGGGGAG. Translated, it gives CASGRRAAGE. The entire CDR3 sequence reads CASGRRAAGELFF.

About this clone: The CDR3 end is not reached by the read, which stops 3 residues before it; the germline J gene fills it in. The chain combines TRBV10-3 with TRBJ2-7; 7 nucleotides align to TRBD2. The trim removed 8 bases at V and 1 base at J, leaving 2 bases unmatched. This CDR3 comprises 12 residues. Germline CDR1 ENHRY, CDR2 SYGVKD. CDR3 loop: CAIGGGSYEQYF. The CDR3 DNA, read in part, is TGTGCCATCGGCGGGGGATCCTACGAG.

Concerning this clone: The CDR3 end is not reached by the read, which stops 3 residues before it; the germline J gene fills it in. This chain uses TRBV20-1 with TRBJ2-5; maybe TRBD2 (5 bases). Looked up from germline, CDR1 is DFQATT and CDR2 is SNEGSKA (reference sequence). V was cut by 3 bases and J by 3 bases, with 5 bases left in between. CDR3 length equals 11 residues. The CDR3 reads CSASSEETQYF. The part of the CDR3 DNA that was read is TGCAGTGCTAGTAGCGAAGAGACC.

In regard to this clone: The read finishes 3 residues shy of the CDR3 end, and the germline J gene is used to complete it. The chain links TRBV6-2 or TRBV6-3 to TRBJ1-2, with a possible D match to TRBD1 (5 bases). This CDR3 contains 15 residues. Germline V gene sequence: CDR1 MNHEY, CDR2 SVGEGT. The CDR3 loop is CASKRDSSVTDTYTF. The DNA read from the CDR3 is TGTGCCAGCAAGAGGGACTCGTCGGTCACAGATACC.

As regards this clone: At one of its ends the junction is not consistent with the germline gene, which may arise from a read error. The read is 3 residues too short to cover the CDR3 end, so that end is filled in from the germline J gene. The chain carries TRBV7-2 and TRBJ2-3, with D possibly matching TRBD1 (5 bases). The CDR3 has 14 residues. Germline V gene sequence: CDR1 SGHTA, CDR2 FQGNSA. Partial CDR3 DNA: TGTGCCAGCAGCTTAGGGCAGGGCACAGGTACG. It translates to CASSLGQGTGT. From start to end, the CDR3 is CASSLGQGTGTQYF.